The 6 T cell receptor beta chains below all came from one sample that was sequenced in a study of identical twins. MiXCR, applied by TCRdb to the 5' RACE reads, yields one record per CDR3 protein. Among around 690,000 distinct CDR3 sequences listed, approximately 21% were seen once. The sample also formed part of further work on T cells expressing NK-cell markers.

Sequenced: PBMCs. The receptors here all came from a woman younger than 30 in good health.

DNA of the CDR3: TGCAGTGCTAGGGTTCCAGGGCAAGAGACCCAGTACTTC. Its protein is CSARVPGQETQYF. The V call is TRBV20-1, the J call TRBJ2-5, with a tentative D call TRBD1 (5 bases). The germline V gene has CDR1 DFQATT and CDR2 SNEGSKA (reference sequence). The germline V and J ends were trimmed by 3 bases and 2 bases, with 10 bases remaining between them. The CDR3 covers 13 residues.

Only a few counts were recorded for this clonotype. The rearrangement uses TRBV9 and TRBJ2-7, with 14 nucleotides matching TRBD2. Germline-derived CDR1 and CDR2 are SGDLS and YYNGEE. The CDR3 is 14 residues long. V was clipped by 4 bases and J by 5 bases; unmatched bases: 2. This CDR3 reads CASSQTSGRDEQYF. As DNA, the CDR3 is TGTGCCAGCAGCCAGACTAGCGGGAGGGACGAGCAGTACTTC.

The V call is TRBV18, the J call TRBJ2-4; D tentatively fits TRBD1 or TRBD2 (5 bases each). Germline V lookup: CDR1 KGHSH, CDR2 LQKENI. The CDR3 sequence is 16 residues long. V lost 3 bases and J lost 1, with 13 bases in between. The CDR3 loop is CASSPRNGAAKNIQYF. CDR3 sequence (DNA): TGTGCCAGCTCACCCCGGAACGGGGCCGCCAAAAACATTCAGTACTTC.

This rearrangement joins TRBV7-2 to TRBJ1-1; no clear D. Germline CDR1 SGHTA, CDR2 FQGNSA. CDR3 size: 11 residues. CDR3 region: CLLRSNTEAFF. As DNA, the CDR3 is TGTTTACTGCGGTCGAACACTGAAGCTTTCTTT. Combining the CDR3 with reference TRBV7-2 and TRBJ1-1 gives the whole variable domain GAGVSQSPSNKVTEKGKDVELRCDPISGHTALYWYRQSLGQGLEFLIYFQGNSAPDKSGLPSDRFSAERTGGSVSTLTIQRTQQEDSAVYLCLLRSNTEAFFGQGTRLTVV.

The chain links TRBV16 to TRBJ2-2; D call uncertain. V shed 0 bases and J shed 0 bases, with 5 bases lying between them. The CDR3 loop spans 15 amino acids. CDR1 KGHSY and CDR2 FQNENV come from the germline V gene. This CDR3 is CASSQSAANTGELFF. CDR3 in DNA: TGTGCCAGCAGCCAATCCGCGGCGAACACCGGGGAGCTGTTTTTT.

The CDR3 coding sequence is TGTGCCAGCAGACAGTCCGTGGGTACGCAGTATTTT. Its protein product is CASRQSVGTQYF. The gene calls are TRBV3-1 and TRBJ2-3; the D is unclear. Trimming left V 6 bases short and J 8 bases short, with 12 bases between. Germline V gene lookup returns CDR1 LGHDT and CDR2 YNNKEL (reference sequence). This CDR3 has 12 amino acids.